This TCR beta chain was captured in a study of blood T cell repertoires in COVID-19. Study-level information: The United States, Italy and Spain supplied acute and convalescent COVID-19 samples.

The CDR3 runs to 16 residues. CDR1 is MNHEY and CDR2 is SMNVEV in the germline V gene (reference sequence). V shed 0 bases, J shed 8 bases, and the junction held 11 bases outside the gene matches. Clones were sequenced by immunoSEQ multiplex PCR, and TCRdb holds only the in-frame ones, with some missing. The table lists approximately 28,000 clones, roughly 73% of them singletons, with almost 8% in the top ten. The gene calls are TRBV27 and TRBJ1-2; 8 nucleotides align to TRBD1. This TCR derives from a woman in her 70s with active or convalescent COVID-19. The sample was peripheral blood. The CDR3 DNA follows: TGTGCCAGCAGTTTATCCAGGACAGGGCAGGTTGGCGGCTACACCTTC. Protein: CASSLSRTGQVGGYTF.